This T cell receptor beta chain was captured by sequencing in a study of cytomegalovirus exposure and HLA in healthy donors. The CDR3 is 17 amino acids. V lost 1 base and J lost 8; bases outside the gene matches: 16. Looked up from germline, CDR1 is SEHNR and CDR2 is FQNEAQ (reference sequence). The donors were in the approximately 130-subject validation cohort, distinct from the roughly 700-subject first cohort. This clone was detected once. Its target is not known. The protocol was immunoSEQ multiplex PCR, while the TCRdb copy is restricted to in-frame clones and leaves out a portion. The sample lists 100,000 to 150,000 clones, around 94% seen once, with under 1.5% in the top ten. Study findings and constraints: Confirmation was obtained in vitro that a few CMV-associated chains are specific for CMV antigens.

Sequencing was done on a sample of PBMCs. The chain uses TRBV7-9 and TRBJ1-1; 7 bases agree with TRBD1. The sequence derives from a woman in her late teens or twenties in good health and CMV-seronegative. The chain's CDR3 is CASSLGQGAQKDYEAFF. The CDR3 nucleotides read TGTGCCAGCAGCTTAGGACAGGGTGCACAGAAAGATTACGAAGCTTTCTTT. Full variable domain (outside the CDR3, taken from reference TRBV7-9 and TRBJ1-1): DTGVSQNPRHKITKRGQNVTFRCDPISEHNRLYWYRQTLGQGPEFLTYFQNEAQLEKSRLLSDRFSAERPKGSFSTLEIQRTEQGDSAMYLCASSLGQGAQKDYEAFFGQGTRLTVV.